Below, 9 T cell receptor beta chains from the same sample are listed, as sequenced in a study of blood T cells in healthy people across ages. Primed by a sample-barcoded 5' primer and a J-beta primer mix, a second PCR proceeded for roughly 7 to 11 cycles. TCRdb re-analysed the 5' RACE reads in MiXCR, keeping a single row per CDR3 protein. The table records 700,000 or so distinct CDR3 sequences, about 24% of them present only once. The sequencing sample was made of blood. Source of these receptors: a man in his sixties or seventies in good health.

The chain is built from TRBV7-3 and TRBJ1-2, with 7 bases that match TRBD1. The J segment lost 0 bases and the V segment lost 6 bases, leaving 7 bases of the junction unmatched. Germline CDR1 is SGHTA and CDR2 is FQGTGA. This CDR3 has 15 residues. The CDR3 region has the DNA TGTGCCAGCAGACTTCGGACAGGAGCTAACTATGGCTACACCTTC. Translating it yields CASRLRTGANYGYTF.

This clonotype was seen more than once but under ten times. The chain couples TRBV3-1 to TRBJ2-5, with 10 positions matching TRBD2. Judging by the DNA end, TRBJ2-1 fits better; the J call may be wrong. Germline CDR1 reads LGHDT; CDR2 reads YNNKEL (reference sequence). This CDR3 has 18 residues. CDR3 amino acids: CASSQEGGSGRTWGEQFF. The CDR3 coding sequence is TGTGCCAGCAGCCAAGAAGGGGGTAGCGGGAGGACCTGGGGTGAGCAGTTCTTC.

The chain recombines TRBV10-2 with TRBJ2-3, with D possibly matching TRBD2 (6 bases). CDR3 length equals 15 residues. Trimming removed 3 bases from V and 5 bases from J, with 15 bases in between. The germline CDR1 and CDR2 sequences are WSHSY and SAAADI. CDR3 region: CASSEIGGAGDTQYF. DNA for the CDR3: TGCGCCAGCAGTGAAATCGGCGGGGCCGGAGATACGCAGTATTTT.

This clonotype was seen a few times. This chain links TRBV2 with TRBJ1-2; D uncertain. Per the germline V gene, CDR1 is SNHLY and CDR2 is FYNNEI. This CDR3 region has 14 residues. The germline V and J ends were trimmed by 1 base and 5 bases, with 11 bases remaining between them. The CDR3 DNA sequence: TGTGCCAGCAGTGAAGGTGATGAACGATATGGCTACACCTTC. Protein: CASSEGDERYGYTF.

The chain uses TRBV4-1 and TRBJ2-5; TRBD1 might be the D (6 bases). The assigned J gene may be wrong: the sequence end matches TRBJ2-7 better. Germline V gene sequence: CDR1 MGHRA, CDR2 YSYEKL. The CDR3 totals 15 residues. CDR3: CASSQGTGQSYEQYF. CDR3 nucleotides: TGCGCCAGCAGCCAAGGAACAGGACAGTCCTACGAGCAGTACTTC.

This clonotype has a single count. The CDR3 loop is CATSRQGKTEAFF. The CDR3 coding sequence is TGTGCCACCAGCAGACAGGGAAAGACTGAAGCTTTCTTT. The V gene is TRBV15, the J gene TRBJ1-1, with D possibly TRBD1 on 5 matching bases. V shed 2 bases and J shed 5 bases, with 9 bases lying between them. Germline-derived CDR1 and CDR2 are LNHNV and YYDKDF (reference sequence). The CDR3 consists of 13 residues.

V and J are TRBV12-3 or TRBV12-4 and TRBJ1-5, with D possibly being TRBD1 (6 bases). The CDR3 extends over 13 amino acids. Trimming took off 7 bases at V and 7 bases at J, with 14 bases between the two ends. CDR3 DNA sequence: TGTGCCAGCACCCCCAGCAGGGGACAGCCCCAGCATTTT. Translation gives CASTPSRGQPQHF.

This clonotype appeared once. In nucleotides, the CDR3 is TGTGCCAGCAGTAACTTTAACCAAGAGACCCAGTACTTC. Its protein is CASSNFNQETQYF. The rearrangement links TRBV12-3 or TRBV12-4 to TRBJ2-5, with D uncertain. CDR3 length equals 13 residues. V lost 5 bases and J lost 0, with 7 bases in between.

The rearrangement uses TRBV7-9 and TRBJ2-5; 8 bases are shared with TRBD2. V trimming: 0 bases; J trimming: 2 bases; junction bases outside the gene matches: 5. Germline V gene lookup returns CDR1 SEHNR and CDR2 FQNEAQ (reference sequence). The length of the CDR3 is 16 residues. CDR3 DNA: TGTGCCAGCAGCTTAGCTATCGGGGGGGCTCAAGAGACCCAGTACTTC. It translates to CASSLAIGGAQETQYF.